These 26 T cell receptor beta chains share one sample of origin, sequenced in a study of T-cell memory formation after mild COVID-19 (dated by TCRdb to the early 2020s). The library was generated by 5' RACE. The sequencer listed for this sample is Illumina NovaSeq 6000. TCRdb trimmed the raw reads at Q25, called clones with MiXCR and kept productive beta chains. For every CDR3 protein sequence, its rows merge into one entry that carries the most common genes and DNA. The sample table lists over 450,000 distinct CDR3 sequences, 20% of them with a count of one. The top ten constitute 12% of the sample. The specimen was PBMCs or a T cell subset sorted from them (not recorded which). All receptors come from an adult woman who had mild COVID-19 (a few samples of this study predate the infection). The sample titles of this study are shuffled in the database, so cell type and time point are left out; the donor was told from shared clones.

The chain couples TRBV5-1 to TRBJ2-1; no clear D gene. This CDR3 contains 11 residues. In germline, CDR1 is SGHRS, CDR2 YFSETQ. Trimming cost V 0 bases and J 7 bases, with 2 bases left between them. DNA of the CDR3: TGCGCCAGCAGCTTGGAGAATGAGCAGTTCTTC. It translates to CASSLENEQFF.

The chain links TRBV7-2 to TRBJ1-5, with D uncertain. This CDR3 has 16 amino acids. With 5 bases removed from V and 7 bases from J, the gap between germline ends came to 21 bases. Germline CDR1 SGHTA, CDR2 FQGNSA. The CDR3 sequence is CASSELWAASLQPQHF. The CDR3 region has the DNA TGTGCCAGCAGCGAGCTATGGGCCGCTAGTTTACAGCCCCAGCATTTT.

The rearrangement links TRBV7-9 to TRBJ1-2, with D maybe TRBD1 (6 bases). The germline CDR1 and CDR2 sequences are SEHNR and FQNEAQ (reference sequence). Trimming took 6 bases from V and 2 from J, leaving 7 bases between them. The CDR3 totals 12 residues. CDR3 coding DNA: TGTGCCAGCAGAGGACAGAACTATGGCTACACCTTC. This gives the protein CASRGQNYGYTF.

The chain links TRBV24-1 to TRBJ2-2; D ambiguous. V lost 5 bases to trimming and J lost 2 bases, with 2 bases between them. CDR1 and CDR2 from the germline V gene are KGHDR and SFDVKD. The CDR3 spans 12 residues. CDR3 sequence reads: CATSANTGELFF. CDR3 DNA: TGTGCCACCAGTGCCAACACCGGGGAGCTGTTTTTT.

The chain employs TRBV20-1 and TRBJ2-7; TRBD2 aligns across 7 bases. The germline V gene encodes CDR1 DFQATT and CDR2 SNEGSKA (reference sequence). V lost 1 base, J lost 5 bases, and 14 bases stayed unmatched. The CDR3 is 16 residues long. CDR3 nucleotides: TGCAGTGCTAGAGGGATAGGCGGGAGAGTTTTGAACGAGCAGTACTTC. It encodes CSARGIGGRVLNEQYF.

This chain connects TRBV7-2 to TRBJ2-1; 8 bases match TRBD2. Trimming removed 8 bases from V and 7 bases from J; junction bases left unmatched: 16. Germline V gene sequence: CDR1 SGHTA, CDR2 FQGNSA. This CDR3 spans 16 amino acids. CDR3 sequence (DNA): TGTGCCAGCCGTTCCCACCAAACGGGGGGGCGAAATGAGCAGTTCTTC. Residues: CASRSHQTGGRNEQFF.

This clonotype was found a few times. This chain uses TRBV24-1 with TRBJ1-2; D remains unclear. V was cut by 1 base and J by 2 bases, with 1 base left in between. There are 12 residues in the CDR3. Germline V gene sequence: CDR1 KGHDR, CDR2 SFDVKD. The DNA for the CDR3 is TGTGCCACCAGTGATTTCAACTATGGCTACACCTTC. Translated, it gives CATSDFNYGYTF.

The rearrangement links TRBV4-3 to TRBJ2-1; 11 positions match TRBD2. V dropped 6 bases and J dropped 4; count of bases not matched to a gene: 11. CDR1 and CDR2 (germline): LGHNA, YSLEER. This CDR3 region has 17 residues. The CDR3 loop reads CASSPHLAGGKYNEQFF. CDR3 sequence (DNA): TGCGCCAGCAGTCCCCACCTAGCGGGAGGAAAATACAATGAGCAGTTCTTC.

A few counts support this clonotype. This chain connects TRBV9 to TRBJ2-3; either TRBD1 or TRBD2 may fit D (5 bases each). CDR3 length: 15 residues. The V end lost 4 bases, the J end lost 5 bases, and 17 bases lay between the germline ends. Germline V lookup: CDR1 SGDLS, CDR2 YYNGEE. CDR3 residues: CASSSDGASGDTQYF. DNA of the CDR3: TGTGCCAGCAGCAGCGACGGGGCGAGCGGAGATACGCAGTATTTT.

The chain has TRBV6-5 and TRBJ1-5, with D possibly TRBD1 on 6 matching bases. V was shortened by 1 base and J by 4 bases, with 8 bases between the two germline ends. CDR1 and CDR2 (germline): MNHEY, SVGAGI. The CDR3 extends over 14 amino acids. For the CDR3, the DNA is TGTGCCAGCAGTTACTTGGGGACAAATCAGCCCCAGCATTTT. This gives the protein CASSYLGTNQPQHF.

This chain links TRBV30 with TRBJ1-1; possible D gene TRBD1, 6 bases. This CDR3 has 13 residues. V was pared by 1 base and J by 3 bases, with 9 bases between. Germline values: CDR1 GTSNPN, CDR2 SVGIG (reference sequence). Here the CDR3 reads CAWSATGYTEAFF. In DNA, the CDR3 is TGTGCCTGGAGTGCCACAGGGTACACTGAAGCTTTCTTT.

This clonotype was seen a few times. The V gene is TRBV4-2, the J gene TRBJ2-7, with 7 bases that match TRBD2. CDR3 length: 16 amino acids. V gave up 1 base and J gave up 0 bases; unmatched junction bases: 6. The germline gives CDR1 LGHNA, CDR2 YNFKEQ. The CDR3 DNA follows: TGTGCCAGCAGCCAAGGGGGAGCTAGCGGCTCCTACGAGCAGTACTTC. It is translated as CASSQGGASGSYEQYF.

The rearrangement joins TRBV11-2 to TRBJ2-1; TRBD1 is a possible D gene (6 bases). Trimming shortened V by 5 bases and J by 8 bases, and 10 bases separated the two germline ends. Germline CDR1 and CDR2: SGHAT and FQNNGV. This CDR3 has 12 amino acids. CDR3 sequence reads: CASSPGQYEQFF. The DNA for the CDR3 is TGTGCCAGCAGCCCCGGACAGTATGAGCAGTTCTTC.

This clonotype came up a few times. CDR3 residues: CASSLVGTGGEKLFF. Written as DNA, the CDR3 is TGCGCCAGCAGCTTGGTCGGGACAGGCGGGGAAAAACTGTTTTTT. The J gene is TRBJ1-4, the V gene TRBV5-1, with 8 positions matching TRBD1. The V segment lost 0 bases and the J segment 8 bases; nucleotides outside the gene matches: 6. The CDR3 is 15 amino acids. The germline V gene has CDR1 SGHRS and CDR2 YFSETQ.

In its sample, this clonotype was seen many times. The rearrangement links TRBV29-1 to TRBJ2-7; TRBD1 matches at 8 bases. CDR1 SQVTM and CDR2 ANQGSEA come from the germline V gene. This CDR3 contains 13 residues. With V trimmed by 7 bases and J by 2 bases, 7 bases remained unmatched. The CDR3, as DNA: TGCAGCGCTCAGGGACAGGCGACCTACGAGCAGTACTTC. Amino acids: CSAQGQATYEQYF.

This clonotype was seen more than once but under ten times. This rearrangement joins TRBV27 to TRBJ2-7, with D perhaps TRBD1 or TRBD2 (5 bases each). The V end lost 6 bases, the J end lost 2 bases, and 14 bases lay between the germline ends. This CDR3 contains 14 residues. CDR1 and CDR2 (germline): MNHEY, SMNVEV (reference sequence). CDR3 DNA: TGTGCCAGCAGCCTGAGGGACGAGGCCTACGAGCAGTACTTC. Its translation is CASSLRDEAYEQYF.

The chain carries TRBV7-9 and TRBJ2-7; D not resolved. The CDR3 has 13 amino acids. Germline CDR1 and CDR2: SEHNR and FQNEAQ (reference sequence). The V end lost 4 bases, the J end lost 5 bases, and 12 bases lay between the germline ends. The CDR3 bases are TGTGCCAGCAGCTCCCCTATGGCGGACGAGCAGTACTTC. Protein product: CASSSPMADEQYF.

CDR3 in DNA: TGTGCCAGCAGCGTACATAGCGGGGGACAGTTCTTC. It codes for CASSVHSGGQFF. The chain carries TRBV7-3 and TRBJ2-1; the match to TRBD2 covers 9 bases. Germline trimming cut 5 bases from V and 13 bases from J; bases unmatched to any gene: 6. The germline gives CDR1 SGHTA, CDR2 FQGTGA. This CDR3 is 12 amino acids long.

The chain joins TRBV7-9 to TRBJ2-3; D is ambiguous. The V and J ends lost 5 bases and 12 bases respectively, with 9 bases between them. CDR1 and CDR2 from the germline V gene are SEHNR and FQNEAQ (reference sequence). This CDR3 has 10 amino acids. The CDR3 sequence: CASSPDPQYF. The CDR3 region has the DNA TGTGCCAGCAGCCCAGACCCCCAGTATTTT. Looking up the rest from reference TRBV7-9 and TRBJ2-3 gives the full variable domain: DTGVSQNPRHKITKRGQNVTFRCDPISEHNRLYWYRQTLGQGPEFLTYFQNEAQLEKSRLLSDRFSAERPKGSFSTLEIQRTEQGDSAMYLCASSPDPQYFGPGTRLTVL.

This chain joins TRBV7-9 and TRBJ2-5; D ambiguous. CDR1 is SEHNR and CDR2 is FQNEAQ in the germline V gene (reference sequence). This CDR3 spans 14 amino acids. V gave up 1 base and J gave up 5 bases, with 11 bases separating them. The CDR3: CASSLEHRVETQYF. The CDR3 region has the DNA TGTGCCAGCAGCTTAGAGCACAGAGTGGAGACCCAGTACTTC.

This clonotype was counted a few times. The chain is built from TRBV5-5 and TRBJ2-7; D may be TRBD1 or TRBD2 (5 bases each). V was trimmed by 4 bases and J by 5 bases, leaving 16 bases between them. The germline V gene has CDR1 SGHKS and CDR2 YYEKEE (reference sequence). The CDR3 loop spans 14 amino acids. Here the CDR3 reads CASSPPGRMDEQYF. As DNA, the CDR3 is TGTGCCAGCAGCCCGCCGGGACGGATGGACGAGCAGTACTTC. Supplemented by reference TRBV5-5 and TRBJ2-7, the full variable domain reads DAGVTQSPTHLIKTRGQQVTLRCSPISGHKSVSWYQQVLGQGPQFIFQYYEKEERGRGNFPDRFSARQFPNYSSELNVNALLLGDSALYLCASSPPGRMDEQYFGPGTRLTVT.

This clonotype was seen ten or more times. The genes are TRBV7-9 and TRBJ1-2; D ambiguous. The V end was cut by 0 bases, the J end by 2 bases, with 7 bases between. The CDR3 loop spans 14 amino acids. The germline V gene has CDR1 SEHNR and CDR2 FQNEAQ (reference sequence). This CDR3 reads CASSLAGSNYGYTF. CDR3 sequence (DNA): TGTGCCAGCAGCTTAGCAGGGAGCAACTATGGCTACACCTTC. Full variable domain (missing parts from reference TRBV7-9 and TRBJ1-2): DTGVSQNPRHKITKRGQNVTFRCDPISEHNRLYWYRQTLGQGPEFLTYFQNEAQLEKSRLLSDRFSAERPKGSFSTLEIQRTEQGDSAMYLCASSLAGSNYGYTFGSGTRLTVV.

This clonotype was seen a few times. The chain couples TRBV29-1 to TRBJ1-1; D not resolved. Looked up from germline, CDR1 is SQVTM and CDR2 is ANQGSEA. CDR3 length: 11 amino acids. CDR3 sequence reads: CSVRARDEAFF. The CDR3 DNA reads TGCAGTGTTAGGGCCCGAGATGAAGCTTTCTTT.

This chain links TRBV12-3 or TRBV12-4 with TRBJ2-7; D might be TRBD1 (7 bases). V was trimmed by 6 bases and J by 4 bases, leaving 16 bases between them. This CDR3 spans 14 amino acids. CDR3 nucleotide sequence: TGTGCCAGCAGGCAGGGGGGAAGGAAGTACGAGCAGTACTTC. As protein: CASRQGGRKYEQYF.

The chain links TRBV12-3 or TRBV12-4 to TRBJ1-1, with D unresolved. The CDR3 extends over 12 amino acids. With 7 bases removed from V and 8 bases from J, the gap between germline ends came to 14 bases. The CDR3 region is CASTRRYSEAFF. The CDR3 coding sequence is TGTGCCAGCACCCGAAGGTACTCAGAAGCTTTCTTT.

This clonotype was recorded at least ten times. The CDR3 DNA is TGCGCCAGCAGCCAAGATCGGGGGCTAGCGGAGCAGTTCTTC. Its protein product is CASSQDRGLAEQFF. The chain is built from TRBV4-3 and TRBJ2-1; D may be TRBD1 or TRBD2 (6 bases each). The length of the CDR3 is 14 residues. V was clipped by 0 bases and J by 10 bases, with 13 bases between them. Germline-derived CDR1 and CDR2 are LGHNA and YSLEER.